This T cell receptor (beta chain) emerged from a study of T cell responses to AZD1222 COVID-19 vaccine. General observations from the study: A mostly white British donor set with more females was recruited, and clonal diversity was possibly underestimated.

As concerns this clone: No antigen is known for it.

The CDR3 is 14 residues long. Assay: immunoSEQ multiplex PCR; the TCRdb copy retains only in-frame clones and omits some. Of fewer than 110,000 clones detected, roughly 91% appear once; the ten largest clones hold 45%. The chain has TRBV21-1 and TRBJ2-7; TRBD2 is the table's D call and was not checked against the DNA. TRBV21-1 is tagged as a pseudogene. This clonotype was obtained from an adult in good health. Sequenced here: peripheral blood, sampled on day 0 of AZD1222 vaccination. Here the CDR3 DNA reads TGTGCCAGCAGCAAAGCTCTAGCGGCCTACGAGCAGTACTTC. Translation gives CASSKALAAYEQYF.